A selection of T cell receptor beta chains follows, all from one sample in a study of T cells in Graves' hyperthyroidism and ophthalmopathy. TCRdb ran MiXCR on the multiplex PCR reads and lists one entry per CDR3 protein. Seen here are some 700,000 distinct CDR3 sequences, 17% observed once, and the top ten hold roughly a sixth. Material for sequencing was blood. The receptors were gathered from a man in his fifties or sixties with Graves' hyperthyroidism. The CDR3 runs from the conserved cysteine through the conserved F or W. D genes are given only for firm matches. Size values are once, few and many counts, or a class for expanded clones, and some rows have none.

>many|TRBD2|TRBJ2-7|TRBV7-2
TGTGCCAGCAGCTTCCTAGCGGCCTCCTACGAGCAGTACTTC
CASSFLAASYEQYF
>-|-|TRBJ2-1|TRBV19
TGTGCCAGTAGTATTTCTAGTTCAACCTACAATGAGCAGTTCTTC
CASSISSSTYNEQFF
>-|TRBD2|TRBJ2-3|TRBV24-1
TGTGCCACCAGTGATCGAACCAGGGGACTAGCGGGCAGGGCAGATACGCAGTATTTT
CATSDRTRGLAGRADTQYF
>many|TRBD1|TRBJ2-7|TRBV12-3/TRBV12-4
TGTGCCAGCAGTTTAGCGGACAGGGCCCAGGAGCAGTACTTC
CASSLADRAQEQYF
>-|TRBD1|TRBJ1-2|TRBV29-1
TGCAGCGTTGAAGATCTCCAAGACAGGGGTAACTATGGCTACACCTTC
CSVEDLQDRGNYGYTF
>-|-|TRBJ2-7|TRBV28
TGTGCCAGCAGTTTACCAGGGGAATTGACCTACGAGCAGTACTTC
CASSLPGELTYEQYF
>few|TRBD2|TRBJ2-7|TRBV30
TGTGCCTGGAGTGTAAGAGCGGGGCCCTACGAGCAGTACTTC
CAWSVRAGPYEQYF
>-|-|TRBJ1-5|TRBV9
TGTGCCAGCAGCGTAGGGCCGGACAATCAGCCCCAGCATTTT
CASSVGPDNQPQHF
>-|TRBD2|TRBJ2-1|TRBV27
TGTGCCAGCAGTCCCCGACTAGCGGGAGCCCATTACAATGAGCAGTTCTTC
CASSPRLAGAHYNEQFF
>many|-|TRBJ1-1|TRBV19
TGTGCCAGTAGTCAGCAGGGGAAAAGCAACACTGAAGCTTTCTTT
CASSQQGKSNTEAFF
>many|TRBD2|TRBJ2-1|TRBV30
TGTGCCTGGAGTGTACCCGCTAGCGGGGACTACAATGAGCAGTTCTTC
CAWSVPASGDYNEQFF
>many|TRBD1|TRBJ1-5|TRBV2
TGTGCCAGCAGTTCTGACAGGGGGCCGCAGCCCCAGCATTTT
CASSSDRGPQPQHF
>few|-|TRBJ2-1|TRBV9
TGTGCCAGCAGCGTAGCTTATTCCCCCTACAATGAGCAGTTCTTC
CASSVAYSPYNEQFF
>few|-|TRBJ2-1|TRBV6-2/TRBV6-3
TGTGCCAGCACGGGACCTTCCTACAATGAGCAGTTCTTC
CASTGPSYNEQFF
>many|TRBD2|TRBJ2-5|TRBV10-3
TGTGCCATCAGTGAGCCCCTAGGAACTGGGGGTAGCGGGGCACGGGAGACCCAGTACTTC
CAISEPLGTGGSGARETQYF
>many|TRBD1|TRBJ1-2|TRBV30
TGTGCCTGGAGTCGAACAGGGGCTGGAGGCTACACCTTC
CAWSRTGAGGYTF
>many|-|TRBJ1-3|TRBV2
TGTGCCAGCAGTGACGCAGCTTCTGGAAACACCATATATTTT
CASSDAASGNTIYF
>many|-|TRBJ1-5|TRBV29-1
TGCAGCGTTTCTGACGGTCCCTATAGCAATCAGCCCCAGCATTTT
CSVSDGPYSNQPQHF
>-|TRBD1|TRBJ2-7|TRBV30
TGTGCCTGGAGAAACCGGGACAGGGGCCCCTACGAGCAGTACTTC
CAWRNRDRGPYEQYF
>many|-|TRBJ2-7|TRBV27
TGTGCCAGCAGTTTAGCCAGGGATACATACGAGCAGTACTTC
CASSLARDTYEQYF
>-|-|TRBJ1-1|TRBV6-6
TGTGCCAGCAGTTACAGGGGAACAGCTTTCTTT
CASSYRGTAFF
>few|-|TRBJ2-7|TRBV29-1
TGCAGCGTCGAGCGGGGGACAGGGAGCTACGAGCAGTACTTC
CSVERGTGSYEQYF